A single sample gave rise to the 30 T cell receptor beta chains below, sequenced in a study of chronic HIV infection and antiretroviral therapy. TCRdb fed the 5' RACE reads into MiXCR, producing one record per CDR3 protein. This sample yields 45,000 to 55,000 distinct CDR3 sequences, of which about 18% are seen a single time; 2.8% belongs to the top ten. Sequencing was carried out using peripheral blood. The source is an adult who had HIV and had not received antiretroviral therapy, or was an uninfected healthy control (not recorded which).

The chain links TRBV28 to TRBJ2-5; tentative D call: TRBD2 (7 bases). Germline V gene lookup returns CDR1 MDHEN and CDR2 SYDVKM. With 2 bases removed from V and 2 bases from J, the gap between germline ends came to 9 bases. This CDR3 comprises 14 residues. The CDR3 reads CASSLAGAQETQYF. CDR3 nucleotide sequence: TGTGCCAGCAGTTTAGCGGGGGCGCAAGAGACCCAGTACTTC.

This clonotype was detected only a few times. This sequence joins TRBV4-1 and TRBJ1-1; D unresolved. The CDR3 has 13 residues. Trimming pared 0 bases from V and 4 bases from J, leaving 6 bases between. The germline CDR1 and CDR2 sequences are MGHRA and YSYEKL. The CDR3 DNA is TGCGCCAGCAGCCAAGAGTCACGCACTGAAGCTTTCTTT. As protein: CASSQESRTEAFF.

CDR3 sequence: CAWSWTANTEAFF. The CDR3 region has the DNA TGTGCCTGGAGCTGGACAGCAAACACTGAAGCTTTCTTT. The V call is TRBV30, the J call TRBJ1-1, with TRBD1 as a possible D gene (6 bases). The CDR3 has 13 residues. Per germline, CDR1 GTSNPN and CDR2 SVGIG (reference sequence). Between the trimmed V and J ends, which lost 3 bases and 2 bases, there was a span of 10 bases.

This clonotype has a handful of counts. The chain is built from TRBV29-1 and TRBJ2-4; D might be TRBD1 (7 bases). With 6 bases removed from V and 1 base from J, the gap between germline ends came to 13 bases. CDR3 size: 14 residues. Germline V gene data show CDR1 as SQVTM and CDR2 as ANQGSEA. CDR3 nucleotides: TGCAGCGTCGCAGGGGGGTTTGCCAAAAACATTCAGTACTTC. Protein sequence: CSVAGGFAKNIQYF.

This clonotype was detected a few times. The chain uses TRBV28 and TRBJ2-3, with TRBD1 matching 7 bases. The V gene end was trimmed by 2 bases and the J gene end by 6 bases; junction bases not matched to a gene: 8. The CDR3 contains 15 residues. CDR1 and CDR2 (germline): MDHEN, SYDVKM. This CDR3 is CASSLRHRGTDTQYF. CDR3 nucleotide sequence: TGTGCCAGCAGTTTAAGGCACAGGGGAACGGATACGCAGTATTTT.

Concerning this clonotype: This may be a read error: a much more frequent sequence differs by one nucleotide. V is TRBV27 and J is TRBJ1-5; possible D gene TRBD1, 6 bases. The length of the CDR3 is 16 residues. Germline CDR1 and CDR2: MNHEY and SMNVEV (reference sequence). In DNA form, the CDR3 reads TGTGCCAGCAGTTCGCGGACAGCCGTTAGCAAGCAGCCCCAGCATTTT. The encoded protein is CASSSRTAVSKQPQHF.

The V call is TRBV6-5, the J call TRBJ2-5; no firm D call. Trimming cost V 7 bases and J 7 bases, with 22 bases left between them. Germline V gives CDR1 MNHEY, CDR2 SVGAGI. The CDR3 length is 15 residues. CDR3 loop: CASNQAGASRGTQYF. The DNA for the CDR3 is TGTGCCAGCAATCAGGCAGGTGCATCCCGTGGGACCCAGTACTTC.

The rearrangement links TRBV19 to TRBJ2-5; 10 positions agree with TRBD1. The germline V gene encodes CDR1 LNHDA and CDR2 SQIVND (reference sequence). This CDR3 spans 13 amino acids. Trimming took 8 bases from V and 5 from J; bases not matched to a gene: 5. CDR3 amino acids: CASSTGGLETQYF. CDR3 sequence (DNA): TGTGCCAGTTCGACAGGGGGCTTGGAGACCCAGTACTTC.

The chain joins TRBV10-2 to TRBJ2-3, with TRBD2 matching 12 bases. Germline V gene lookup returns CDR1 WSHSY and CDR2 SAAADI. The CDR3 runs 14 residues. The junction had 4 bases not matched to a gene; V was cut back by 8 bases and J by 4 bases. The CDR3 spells CASATSGRSDTQYF. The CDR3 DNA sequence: TGCGCCAGCGCCACTAGCGGGAGGTCAGATACGCAGTATTTT.

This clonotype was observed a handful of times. CDR3 amino acids: CASSPGQGDEQYF. DNA for the CDR3: TGCGCCAGCAGCCCGGGACAGGGGGACGAGCAGTACTTC. The chain is built from TRBV5-1 and TRBJ2-7, with 11 nucleotides matching TRBD1. Germline V gene lookup returns CDR1 SGHRS and CDR2 YFSETQ. There are 13 residues in the CDR3. V lost 4 bases to trimming and J lost 5 bases; unmatched junction nucleotides: 2.

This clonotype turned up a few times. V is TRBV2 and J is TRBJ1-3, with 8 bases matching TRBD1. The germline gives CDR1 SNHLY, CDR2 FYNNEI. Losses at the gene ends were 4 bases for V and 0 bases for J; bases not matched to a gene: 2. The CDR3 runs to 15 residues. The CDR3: CASSGTGFSGNTIYF. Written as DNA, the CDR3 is TGTGCCAGCAGTGGGACAGGGTTCTCTGGAAACACCATATATTTT.

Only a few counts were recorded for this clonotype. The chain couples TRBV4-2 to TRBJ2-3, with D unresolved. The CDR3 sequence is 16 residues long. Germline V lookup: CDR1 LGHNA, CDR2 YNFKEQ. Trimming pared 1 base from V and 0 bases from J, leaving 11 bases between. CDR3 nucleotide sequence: TGTGCCAGCAGCCAAGCAAATGCAGCTAGCACAGATACGCAGTATTTT. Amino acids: CASSQANAASTDTQYF.

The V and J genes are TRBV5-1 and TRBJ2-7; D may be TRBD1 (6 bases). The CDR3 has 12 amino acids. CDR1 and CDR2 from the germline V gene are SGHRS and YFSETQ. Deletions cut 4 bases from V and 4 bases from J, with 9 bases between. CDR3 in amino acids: CASSQQGYEQYF. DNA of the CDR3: TGCGCCAGCAGCCAACAGGGATACGAGCAGTACTTC.

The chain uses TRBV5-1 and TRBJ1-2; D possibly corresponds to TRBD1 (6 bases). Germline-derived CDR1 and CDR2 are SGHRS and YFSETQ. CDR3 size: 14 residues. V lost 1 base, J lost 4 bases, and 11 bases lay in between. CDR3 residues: CASSLTGTGYGYTF. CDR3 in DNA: TGCGCCAGCAGCTTGACAGGGACGGGCTATGGCTACACCTTC.

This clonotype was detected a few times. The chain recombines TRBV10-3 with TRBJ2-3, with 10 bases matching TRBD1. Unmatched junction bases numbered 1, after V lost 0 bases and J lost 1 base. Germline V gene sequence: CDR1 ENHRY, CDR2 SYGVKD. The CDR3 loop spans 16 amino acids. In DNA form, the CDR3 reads TGTGCCATCAGTGAGTCTGGGACAGGGGGCACAGATACGCAGTATTTT. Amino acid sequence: CAISESGTGGTDTQYF.

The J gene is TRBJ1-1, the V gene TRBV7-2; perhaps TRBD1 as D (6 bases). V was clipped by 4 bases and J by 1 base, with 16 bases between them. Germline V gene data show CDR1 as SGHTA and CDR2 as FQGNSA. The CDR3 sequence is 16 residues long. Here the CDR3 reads CASSSGLGRGNTEAFF. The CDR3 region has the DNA TGTGCCAGCAGCTCAGGCCTGGGCAGGGGGAACACTGAAGCTTTCTTT.

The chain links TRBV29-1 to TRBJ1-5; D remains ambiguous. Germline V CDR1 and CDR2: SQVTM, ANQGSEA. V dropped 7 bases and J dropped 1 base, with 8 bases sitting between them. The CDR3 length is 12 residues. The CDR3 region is CSAKGSNQPQHF. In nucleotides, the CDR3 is TGCAGCGCCAAGGGAAGCAATCAGCCCCAGCATTTT.

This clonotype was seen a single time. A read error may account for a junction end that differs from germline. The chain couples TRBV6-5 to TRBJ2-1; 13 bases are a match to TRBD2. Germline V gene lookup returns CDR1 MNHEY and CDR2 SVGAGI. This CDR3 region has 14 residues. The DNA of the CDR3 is TGTGCCGGCAGAGGACTAGCGGGAGTTCATGAGCAGTTCTTC. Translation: CAGRGLAGVHEQFF.

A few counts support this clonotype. CDR3 sequence reads: CASSRNIGGLKYF. The CDR3 nucleotides are TGTGCCAGCAGTAGGAACATCGGGGGGCTTAAGTACTTC. The chain uses TRBV28 and TRBJ2-7, with a tentative D call TRBD2 (7 bases). Germline assignment: CDR1 MDHEN and CDR2 SYDVKM. V lost 5 bases, J lost 11 bases, and 19 bases lay in between. The CDR3 totals 13 residues.

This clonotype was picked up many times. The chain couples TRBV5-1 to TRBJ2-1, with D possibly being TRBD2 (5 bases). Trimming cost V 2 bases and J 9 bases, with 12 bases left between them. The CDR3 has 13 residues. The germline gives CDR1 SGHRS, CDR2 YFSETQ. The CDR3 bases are TGCGCCAGCAGCTTCCGTCCCAGCGGTGAGCAGTTCTTC. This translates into CASSFRPSGEQFF.

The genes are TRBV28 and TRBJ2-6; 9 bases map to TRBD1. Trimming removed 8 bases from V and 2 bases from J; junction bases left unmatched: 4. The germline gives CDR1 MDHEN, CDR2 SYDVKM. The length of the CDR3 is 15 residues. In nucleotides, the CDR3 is TGTGCCAGCGAGGACAGGGGAACTGGGGCCAACGTCCTGACTTTC. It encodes CASEDRGTGANVLTF.

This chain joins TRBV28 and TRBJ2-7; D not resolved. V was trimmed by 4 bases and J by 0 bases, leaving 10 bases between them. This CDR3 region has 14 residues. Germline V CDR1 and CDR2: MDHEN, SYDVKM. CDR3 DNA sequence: TGTGCCAGCAGTTCTATAGCACTCTCCTACGAGCAGTACTTC. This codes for CASSSIALSYEQYF.

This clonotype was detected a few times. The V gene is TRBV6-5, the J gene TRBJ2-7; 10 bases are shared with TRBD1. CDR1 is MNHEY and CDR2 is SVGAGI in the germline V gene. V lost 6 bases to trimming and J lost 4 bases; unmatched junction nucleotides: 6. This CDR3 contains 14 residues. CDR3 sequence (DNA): TGTGCCAGCAGAGTGACAGGGGGCAGTTACGAGCAGTACTTC. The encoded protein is CASRVTGGSYEQYF.

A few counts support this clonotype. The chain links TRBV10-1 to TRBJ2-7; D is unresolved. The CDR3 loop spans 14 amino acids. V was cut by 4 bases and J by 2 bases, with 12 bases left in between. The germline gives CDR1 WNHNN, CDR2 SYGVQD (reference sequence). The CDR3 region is CASSATRPPYEQYF. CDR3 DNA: TGCGCCAGCAGTGCTACGAGACCCCCCTACGAGCAGTACTTC.

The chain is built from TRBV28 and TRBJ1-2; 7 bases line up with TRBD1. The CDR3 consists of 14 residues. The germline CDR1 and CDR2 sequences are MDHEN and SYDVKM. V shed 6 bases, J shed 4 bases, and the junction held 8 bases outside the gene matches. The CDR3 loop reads CASRQTGVSYGYTF. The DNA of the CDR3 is TGTGCCAGCAGACAAACAGGGGTGAGCTATGGCTACACCTTC.

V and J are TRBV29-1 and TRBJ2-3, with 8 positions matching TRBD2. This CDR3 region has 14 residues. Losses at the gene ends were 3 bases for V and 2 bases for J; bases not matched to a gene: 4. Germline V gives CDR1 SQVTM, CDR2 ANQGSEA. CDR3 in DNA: TGCAGCGTTGATCTAGCGGGCATCACAGATACGCAGTATTTT. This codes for CSVDLAGITDTQYF.

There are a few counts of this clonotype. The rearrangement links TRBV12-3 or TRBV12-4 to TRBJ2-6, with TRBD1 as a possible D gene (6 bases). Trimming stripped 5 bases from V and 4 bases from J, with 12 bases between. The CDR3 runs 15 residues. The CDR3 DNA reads TGTGCCAGCAGTCCCCTGGGGGCCGGGGCCAACGTCCTGACTTTC. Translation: CASSPLGAGANVLTF.

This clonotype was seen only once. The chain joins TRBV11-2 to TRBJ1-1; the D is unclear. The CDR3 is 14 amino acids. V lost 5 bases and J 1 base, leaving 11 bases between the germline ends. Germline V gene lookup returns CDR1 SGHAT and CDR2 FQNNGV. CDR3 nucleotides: TGTGCCAGCAGCCACCCCACTCAGAACACTGAAGCTTTCTTT. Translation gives CASSHPTQNTEAFF.

In nucleotides, the CDR3 is TGCAGTGCTCCAAAACAGGGGGCGGGCACCGGGGAGCTGTTTTTT. Translation: CSAPKQGAGTGELFF. The rearrangement joins TRBV20-1 to TRBJ2-2; 9 bases line up with TRBD1. The V gene end was trimmed by 5 bases and the J gene end by 4 bases; junction bases not matched to a gene: 8. This CDR3 contains 15 residues. Per the germline V gene, CDR1 is DFQATT and CDR2 is SNEGSKA (reference sequence).

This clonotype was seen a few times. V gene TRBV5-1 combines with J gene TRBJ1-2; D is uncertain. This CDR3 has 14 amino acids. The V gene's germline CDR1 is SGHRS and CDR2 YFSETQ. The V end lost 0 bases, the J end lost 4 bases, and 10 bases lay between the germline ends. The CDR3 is CASSLEPDPYGYTF. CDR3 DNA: TGCGCCAGCAGCTTGGAGCCGGACCCCTATGGCTACACCTTC. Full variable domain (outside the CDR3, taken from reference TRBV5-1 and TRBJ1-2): KAGVTQTPRYLIKTRGQQVTLSCSPISGHRSVSWYQQTPGQGLQFLFEYFSETQRNKGNFPGRFSGRQFSNSRSEMNVSTLELGDSALYLCASSLEPDPYGYTFGSGTRLTVV.